Included here is one T cell receptor beta chain sequence, with context. Its binding antigen is unknown. Per-base qualities were not stored, and no clone one base away is much larger. Another Seattle source contributed samples from volunteer blood donors who had recovered from COVID-19. Each collaborating institution followed its own protocols to collect whole blood in K2EDTA tubes. For TCRbeta analysis, collaborator samples were shipped as frozen whole blood, as isolated PBMCs, or as DNA extracted from either sample type. TCRbeta CDR3 regions were amplified from genomic DNA by means of the immunoSEQ Assay, a bias-controlled multiplex PCR. As for how the authors treated the data: Nucleated cell counts per sample were estimated from amplification of reference gene primers within the assay. To quantify the absolute abundance of each unique TCRbeta CDR3 rearrangement, sequence reads were collapsed and filtered. For each sample, productive Simpson clonality was calculated by taking the square root of Simpson's diversity index across productive rearrangements. TCRdb re-hosts the immuneACCESS table, in-frame sequences only. Its copies lack some clones; in the studies checked, an unresolved V gene accounts for under half of them, and the cause for the rest is not known. The DNA was the basis for D and trimming; V, J and clone size are from that table. A total of over 150,000 clones appear in this sample, roughly nine tenths of them only once. The ten largest make up around 1.9% of the sample.

This sample was taken from a study of blood T cell repertoires in COVID-19 (dated by TCRdb to the early 2020s). Background for the entire study: Samples from collaborators originated in the United States, Italy and Spain and spanned both the acute and convalescent phases of COVID-19. The material from the prospective study consisted of cDNA or gDNA derived from T cells, B-cell-depleted T cells, or PBMCs. Deeply sampled blood TCRbeta repertoires from subjects exposed to, actively infected with, or recovered from COVID-19 were included in the dataset. The repertoires were made available in a free public database intended to serve as a resource for research on the immune response to SARS-CoV-2. The samples were drawn from two sources: the first 160 participants of the ongoing ImmuneRACE study, and fewer than 1,500 subjects contributed by 6 global collaborators. The sample metadata nearly always contained a de-identified subject ID, COVID-19 status, age in years and sex. Where available, HLA class I and class II types were taken from metadata supplied by the sample provider and were not determined by assay-based typing. General conclusions and limits of the study: Clinical and demographic metadata were provided uncurated, with the amount varying by source and participant.

V and J lose 6 bases and 2 bases, and a span of 22 bases separates them. From the germline V gene, CDR1 is SQVTM and CDR2 is ANQGSEA. Including the terminal cysteine and phenylalanine, the CDR3 comprises 16 residues. Only the CDR3 DNA stays, 48 bases, in frame from base 1. The clonotype originates from a man aged 18-30 years who had recovered from COVID-19. The source material was peripheral blood. The chain is made from TRBV29-1 and TRBJ1-1; the D gene cannot be named for sure. The nucleotide sequence reads TGCAGCGTGCCACGGGTATATGGAACTTCTAACACTGAAGCTTTCTTT. It specifies CSVPRVYGTSNTEAFF.